This paragraph covers one TCR beta chain sequence. Sequenced by immunoSEQ multiplex PCR; TCRdb stores in-frame clones only, minus some. This sample carries a few hundred thousand clones, around 84% of them seen once, and the ten largest clones take over 9.5%. This record comes from a study of blood T cell repertoires in COVID-19. Categorization into cohorts depended on clinical history that participants reported. Trimming removed 2 bases at V and 4 bases at J, with 8 bases between. The germline gives CDR1 MGHRA, CDR2 YSYEKL. The CDR3 totals 13 residues. V usage is TRBV4-1 and J usage is TRBJ1-2; no firm D call. The material sequenced was PBMCs or T cells enriched from blood (not recorded which). This receptor was taken from a woman under 30 who had recovered from COVID-19. CDR3 nucleotide sequence: TGCGCCAGCAGCCAACGCATGAGCTATGGCTACACCTTC. Its translation: CASSQRMSYGYTF.